This T cell receptor (beta chain) was identified during a study of CXCR3-negative and CXCR3-positive naive CD8 T cells. Naivety in CD8+ T cells corresponded to a CD45RO-CCR7+CD27+CD95- phenotype. This CDR3 region has 12 residues. CDR1 SNHLY and CDR2 FYNNEI come from the germline V gene. With UMI labels, 5' RACE was used to prepare the TRB cDNA libraries. TCRdb reprocessed the 5' RACE reads and keeps a single row for each CDR3 protein, giving no DNA. This repertoire includes 38,000 or so distinct CDR3 sequences. This rearrangement joins TRBV2 to TRBJ2-1; TCRdb proposes TRBD2, but this gene call is untestable without DNA. The receptor's source is a human donor in good health. Some clones in this sample may be carry-over from other donors' samples. Sequencing used naive CXCR3- CD8+ T cells from blood. Subset here: CD45RO-CCR7+CD27+CD95- naive CD8+ T cells lacking CXCR3 (TNR3-). The CDR3 sequence is CASEREANEQFF.